This T cell receptor beta chain was documented in a study of shared clonotypes between healthy human individuals. Study-level results: Naive subsets tended to show greater estimated richness than memory subsets.

In the case of this clone: Its antigen remains unidentified.

Data came from immunoSEQ multiplex PCR; TCRdb stores just in-frame clones and leaves some out. The repertoire includes 1 million to 1.3 million clones, around 78% of them detected once, and 0.55% to 0.7% sits in the top ten. Input material: memory CD4+ T cells from PBMCs. Subset indicated: CD45RA-negative fraction. The sequence was obtained from a man younger than 35 in good health. Some clones in this sample may be carry-over from other donors' samples.

The CDR3 nucleotides read TGTGCCAGCAGCTTAGATTTTGAGGACACTGAAGCTTTCTTT. Amino acid sequence: CASSLDFEDTEAFF. V is TRBV11-2 and J is TRBJ1-1; D remains unclear. CDR3 size: 14 residues. Germline V CDR1 and CDR2: SGHAT, FQNNGV. V was trimmed by 0 bases and J by 3 bases, leaving 8 bases between them.